These 13 T cell receptor beta chains were sequenced from one sample in a study of T and B cells in COVID-19 patients (TCRdb year 2020). These reads were obtained on an Illumina MiSeq. TRB rearrangements were amplified by multiplex PCR with BIOMED2 TRB-A/B primer pools. TCRdb took the public reads, trimmed them with fastp at Q25, ran MiXCR for clone calling and kept in-frame beta chains. All rows with the same CDR3 protein become a single entry with the most common DNA and genes. Within this sample are fewer than 25,000 distinct CDR3 sequences, with less than 30% of them counted one time only. The ten largest make up around 2.8% of the sample. Genomic DNA extracted from blood was used in amounts of about 220-500 ng for amplification of TRB repertoires. Sequenced sample: blood. These receptors originate from a human donor who had recovered from COVID-19.

This clonotype was counted between two and nine times. V usage is TRBV12-3 or TRBV12-4 and J usage is TRBJ2-2, with D unresolved. Between the trimmed V and J ends, which lost 4 bases and 2 bases, there was a span of 5 bases. The CDR3 has 13 residues. In nucleotides, the CDR3 is TGTGCCAGCAGTTCCCGTAACACCGGGGAGCTGTTTTTT. As protein: CASSSRNTGELFF.

This clonotype occurred a few times. The V and J genes are TRBV12-3 or TRBV12-4 and TRBJ2-1, with 8 bases matching TRBD2. The ends lost 3 bases at V and 7 bases at J; junction bases unmatched: 8. CDR3 size: 15 residues. The CDR3 here is CASSFGSGRQNEQFF. CDR3 coding DNA: TGTGCCAGCAGTTTTGGCAGCGGGAGACAAAATGAGCAGTTCTTC.

The chain employs TRBV6-5 and TRBJ2-3; 7 nucleotides agree with TRBD2. Germline trimming cut 11 bases from V and 4 bases from J; bases unmatched to any gene: 6. The CDR3 covers 12 residues. Germline values: CDR1 MNHEY, CDR2 SVGAGI. The CDR3 DNA follows: TGTGCCTCGGGGAGGGCGCCAGATACGCAGTATTTT. The encoded protein is CASGRAPDTQYF.

Concerning this clonotype itself: An end of the junction does not agree with germline; a read error may underlie this. The chain is built from TRBV19 and TRBJ2-1, with D perhaps matching TRBD2 (5 bases). The CDR3 extends over 15 amino acids. Germline V gene lookup returns CDR1 LNHDA and CDR2 SQIVND (reference sequence). The CDR3 region has the DNA TGTGCCACCCTATGGGGTGGGAGCTCCTACAATAAGCAGTTCTTC. This sequence encodes CATLWGGSSYNKQFF.

This clonotype came up many times. This chain uses TRBV6-5 with TRBJ2-1; D not resolved. The CDR3 is 13 residues long. The V end lost 5 bases, the J end lost 7 bases, and 12 bases lay between the germline ends. Looked up from germline, CDR1 is MNHEY and CDR2 is SVGAGI. Written as DNA, the CDR3 is TGTGCCAGCAGTAACCCGGGCACGAATGAGCAGTTCTTC. It is translated as CASSNPGTNEQFF.

This rearrangement joins TRBV7-9 to TRBJ1-6, with no clear D. Trimming cost V 5 bases and J 10 bases, with 12 bases left between them. There are 13 residues in the CDR3. Germline CDR1 is SEHNR and CDR2 is FQNEAQ (reference sequence). CDR3 bases: TGTGCCAGCAGCCTCATTGAGGAATCACCCCTCCACTTT. The encoded protein is CASSLIEESPLHF.

Turning to this clonotype: A read error may produce the germline difference seen at one junction end. V usage is TRBV5-6 and J usage is TRBJ2-3, with 9 positions matching TRBD1. Germline CDR1 and CDR2: SGHDT and YYEEEE. The CDR3 length is 15 residues. CDR3 DNA sequence: TGCGCCAGCAGCAAGGGACAGGGTGGCACAGATACGCAGTATTTT. This translates into CASSKGQGGTDTQYF.

The chain has TRBV10-3 and TRBJ2-7; 7 positions match TRBD1. V gave up 0 bases and J gave up 4 bases; unmatched junction bases: 0. Germline V CDR1 and CDR2: ENHRY, SYGVKD. The CDR3 is 13 amino acids. The CDR3 DNA is TGTGCCATCAGTGAGTCGACAGGGTACGAGCAGTACTTC. Its translation is CAISESTGYEQYF.

The chain carries TRBV5-4 and TRBJ1-1; TRBD1 aligns across 8 bases. Trimming took 4 bases from V and 6 from J; bases not matched to a gene: 11. CDR3 length equals 15 residues. Germline loops: CDR1 SGHNT, CDR2 YYREEE (reference sequence). The chain's CDR3 is CASSQTNRGSSEAFF. The CDR3 nucleotides are TGTGCCAGCAGCCAGACCAACAGGGGGTCCTCTGAAGCTTTCTTT.

The CDR3, as DNA: TGTGCCTGGTCTCAGGGCTCTGGCTACACCTTC. It codes for CAWSQGSGYTF. The V and J genes are TRBV30 and TRBJ1-2; TRBD1 is a possible D gene (5 bases). The CDR3 is 11 residues long. The V gene's germline CDR1 is GTSNPN and CDR2 SVGIG (reference sequence). V dropped 5 bases and J dropped 7 bases, with 11 bases sitting between them.

This chain uses TRBV5-1 with TRBJ2-1; no firm D call. The CDR3 is made up of 12 amino acids. Germline V lookup: CDR1 SGHRS, CDR2 YFSETQ. V was shortened by 1 base and J by 8 bases, with 7 bases between the two germline ends. DNA for the CDR3: TGCGCCAGCAGCTTGAGGTTGGATGAGCAGTTCTTC. Residues: CASSLRLDEQFF.

This clonotype is judged medium-sized. This rearrangement joins TRBV19 to TRBJ2-1; 7 nucleotides line up with TRBD2. The J segment lost 5 bases and the V segment lost 5 bases, leaving 18 bases of the junction unmatched. This CDR3 spans 18 amino acids. CDR1 is LNHDA and CDR2 is SQIVND in the germline V gene (reference sequence). The CDR3 loop is CASSRGLVLGGPDNEQFF. Here the CDR3 DNA reads TGTGCCAGTAGTCGGGGTTTGGTGCTGGGAGGGCCGGACAATGAGCAGTTCTTC. Complete variable domain (other parts from reference TRBV19 and TRBJ2-1): DGGITQSPKYLFRKEGQNVTLSCEQNLNHDAMYWYRQDPGQGLRLIYYSQIVNDFQKGDIAEGYSVSREKKESFPLTVTSAQKNPTAFYLCASSRGLVLGGPDNEQFFGPGTRLTVL.

The rearrangement uses TRBV18 and TRBJ1-5; D is unclear. In germline, CDR1 is KGHSH, CDR2 LQKENI. The CDR3 is 13 residues long. The ends were cut back, 3 bases at V and 3 bases at J, with 6 bases in the middle. CDR3 region: CASSPIANQPQHF. CDR3 sequence (DNA): TGTGCCAGCTCACCCATAGCCAATCAGCCCCAGCATTTT.